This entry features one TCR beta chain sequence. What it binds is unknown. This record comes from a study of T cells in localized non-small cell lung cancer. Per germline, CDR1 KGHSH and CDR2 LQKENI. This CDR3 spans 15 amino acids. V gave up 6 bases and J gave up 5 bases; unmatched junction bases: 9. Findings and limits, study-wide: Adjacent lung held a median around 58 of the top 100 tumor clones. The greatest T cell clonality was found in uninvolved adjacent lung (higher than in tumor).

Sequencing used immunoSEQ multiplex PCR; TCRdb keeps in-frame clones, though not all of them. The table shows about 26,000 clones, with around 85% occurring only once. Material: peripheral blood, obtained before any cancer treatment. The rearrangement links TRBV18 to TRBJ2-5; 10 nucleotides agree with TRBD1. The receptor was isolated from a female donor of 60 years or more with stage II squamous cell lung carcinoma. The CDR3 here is CASSRRTGGDETQYF. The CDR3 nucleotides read TGTGCCAGCTCCCGTCGGACAGGGGGAGACGAGACCCAGTACTTC.